These T cell receptor beta chains were read from a single sample in a study of identical twins. TCRdb reanalysed the 5' RACE reads using MiXCR and keeps one entry per CDR3 protein. The sample has 570,000 or so distinct CDR3 sequences, 9% to 10% seen once. Separately, the same data were catalogued under a study of yellow fever vaccine responses in identical twins.

Material for sequencing was PBMCs. The receptors come from a woman between 18 and 29 years old in good health. Both conserved end residues are trimmed from each CDR3. Fields, in order: J gene, V gene, CDR3 protein.

j_gene: TRBJ2-7
v_gene: TRBV6-1
CDR3aa: ASGEDRGDPEQY

j_gene: TRBJ2-1
v_gene: TRBV7-9
CDR3aa: ASSLGSGGSAQF

j_gene: TRBJ2-1
v_gene: TRBV5-6
CDR3aa: ASRFWEGAYNEQF

j_gene: TRBJ2-1
v_gene: TRBV6-1
CDR3aa: ASNRLAVRDEQF

j_gene: TRBJ1-1
v_gene: TRBV29-1
CDR3aa: SVRGGIAEAF

j_gene: TRBJ2-1
v_gene: TRBV6-2/TRBV6-3
CDR3aa: ASSYSKLAVDSYNEQF

j_gene: TRBJ1-1
v_gene: TRBV6-2/TRBV6-3
CDR3aa: ASSPPGPEWNTEAF

j_gene: TRBJ2-7
v_gene: TRBV19
CDR3aa: ASMREYEQY

j_gene: TRBJ2-5
v_gene: TRBV12-3/TRBV12-4
CDR3aa: ASTKSGVVPGQTQY

j_gene: TRBJ2-7
v_gene: TRBV4-3
CDR3aa: ASSQDREVEQY

j_gene: TRBJ1-2
v_gene: TRBV12-3/TRBV12-4
CDR3aa: ASSFGRVGYT

j_gene: TRBJ2-3
v_gene: TRBV3-1
CDR3aa: ASSPGGIITDTQY

j_gene: TRBJ1-2
v_gene: TRBV6-2/TRBV6-3
CDR3aa: ASSYGGGRGYT

j_gene: TRBJ2-7
v_gene: TRBV20-1
CDR3aa: SARGGMGSYEQY

j_gene: TRBJ1-4
v_gene: TRBV30
CDR3aa: AWSGSEKLF

j_gene: TRBJ2-7
v_gene: TRBV24-1
CDR3aa: ATQKTGAGYEQY

j_gene: TRBJ1-1
v_gene: TRBV5-6
CDR3aa: ASSLAAGVGTEAF

j_gene: TRBJ1-1
v_gene: TRBV7-2
CDR3aa: ASLLRTEAF

j_gene: TRBJ2-2
v_gene: TRBV14
CDR3aa: ASSRRVKNTGELF

j_gene: TRBJ2-5
v_gene: TRBV11-2
CDR3aa: ASRSVRRETQY

j_gene: TRBJ1-3
v_gene: TRBV29-1
CDR3aa: SVHSDGNTIY

j_gene: TRBJ2-7
v_gene: TRBV20-1
CDR3aa: SARDLGRDMYEQY

j_gene: TRBJ2-3
v_gene: TRBV13
CDR3aa: ASSSLRAGGTDTQY

j_gene: TRBJ1-2
v_gene: TRBV6-2/TRBV6-3
CDR3aa: ASSPPGTTTNYGYT

j_gene: TRBJ1-5
v_gene: TRBV18
CDR3aa: ASSPSMGNQPQH

j_gene: TRBJ2-5
v_gene: TRBV7-8
CDR3aa: ASSLVGDSDRETQY

j_gene: TRBJ2-3
v_gene: TRBV19
CDR3aa: ASSTPSGGVTDTQY

j_gene: TRBJ2-2
v_gene: TRBV5-1
CDR3aa: ASSTSFEHPANTGELF

j_gene: TRBJ2-2
v_gene: TRBV10-3
CDR3aa: AIRPTSGPNTGELF

j_gene: TRBJ1-1
v_gene: TRBV6-5
CDR3aa: ASSLTSVVEAF

j_gene: TRBJ1-3
v_gene: TRBV12-3/TRBV12-4
CDR3aa: ASSYVKGDTIY

j_gene: TRBJ2-1
v_gene: TRBV20-1
CDR3aa: SARVRGTSGYNEQF

j_gene: TRBJ2-3
v_gene: TRBV14
CDR3aa: ASSQGRPTTDTQY

j_gene: TRBJ2-7
v_gene: TRBV10-3
CDR3aa: AISEESAIHYEQY

j_gene: TRBJ1-2
v_gene: TRBV7-9
CDR3aa: ASSPHGPLNYGYT

j_gene: TRBJ2-5
v_gene: TRBV30
CDR3aa: AWSPLAGTRGTQY

j_gene: TRBJ1-1
v_gene: TRBV5-4
CDR3aa: ASSWDRVKEAF

j_gene: TRBJ2-5
v_gene: TRBV7-3
CDR3aa: ASSLFGPGTLETQY

j_gene: TRBJ2-3
v_gene: TRBV18
CDR3aa: ASSPGTELYSTDTQY

j_gene: TRBJ2-5
v_gene: TRBV18
CDR3aa: ASSPPQGRRETQY

j_gene: TRBJ2-7
v_gene: TRBV7-9
CDR3aa: ASSLSQGIQTYEQY

j_gene: TRBJ2-7
v_gene: TRBV5-1
CDR3aa: ASSAGQGSLYEQY

j_gene: TRBJ2-7
v_gene: TRBV6-5
CDR3aa: ASSYLTGKDYEQY

j_gene: TRBJ2-1
v_gene: TRBV20-1
CDR3aa: SARDLRGGNNEQF

j_gene: TRBJ2-7
v_gene: TRBV18
CDR3aa: ASSPPVIPGDYEQY

j_gene: TRBJ2-2
v_gene: TRBV7-2
CDR3aa: ASSNRGAVTGELF

j_gene: TRBJ2-2
v_gene: TRBV20-1
CDR3aa: SAPTGGNDYGELF

j_gene: TRBJ2-2
v_gene: TRBV5-4
CDR3aa: ASSFRAAGSRELF

j_gene: TRBJ1-3
v_gene: TRBV6-5
CDR3aa: ASSYSEINSGNTIY

j_gene: TRBJ2-7
v_gene: TRBV12-3/TRBV12-4
CDR3aa: ASSLGDIAAYEQY

j_gene: TRBJ2-7
v_gene: TRBV3-1
CDR3aa: ASTQGLAVSYEQY

j_gene: TRBJ1-1
v_gene: TRBV29-1
CDR3aa: SVRIGGPNTEAF

j_gene: TRBJ2-5
v_gene: TRBV5-1
CDR3aa: ASRPPGMETQY